The clone carrying this T cell receptor beta chain has a count of ten or more. V lost 3 bases, J lost 9 bases, and 10 bases stayed unmatched. Germline lookup yields CDR1 SGHRS and CDR2 YFSETQ. CDR3 size: 15 residues. MiXCR was run by TCRdb on the RT-PCR reads, yielding one entry per CDR3 protein. The data contain 650,000 to 800,000 distinct CDR3 sequences, around 14% of them seen just once; the ten biggest clones take up 3.6%. This sequence was found in a female donor in good health, serving as a healthy control. Material for sequencing was memory CD4+ T cells from blood. The V and J genes are TRBV5-1 and TRBJ2-1; the match to TRBD2 covers 9 bases. CDR3 DNA sequence: TGCGCCAGCAGCTCTGACGGAGCGGGAGGACGTGAGCAGTTCTTC. It translates to CASSSDGAGGREQFF.